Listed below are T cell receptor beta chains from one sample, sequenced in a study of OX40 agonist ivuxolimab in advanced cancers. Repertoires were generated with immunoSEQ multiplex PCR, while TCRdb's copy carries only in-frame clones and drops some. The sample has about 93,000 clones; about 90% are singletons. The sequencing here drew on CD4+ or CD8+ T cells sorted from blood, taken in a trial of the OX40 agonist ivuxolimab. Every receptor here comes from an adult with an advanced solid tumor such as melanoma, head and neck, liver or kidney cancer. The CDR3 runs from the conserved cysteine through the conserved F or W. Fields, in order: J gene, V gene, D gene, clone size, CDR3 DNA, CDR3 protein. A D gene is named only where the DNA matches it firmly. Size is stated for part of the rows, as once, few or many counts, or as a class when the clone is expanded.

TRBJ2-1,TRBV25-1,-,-,TGTGCCAGCAGTGAACCCCAGGGAAGGGATGAGCAGTTCTTC,CASSEPQGRDEQFF
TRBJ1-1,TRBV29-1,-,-,TGCAGCGCTGGGACAACTGAAGCTTTCTTT,CSAGTTEAFF
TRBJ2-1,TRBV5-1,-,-,TGCGCCAGCAGCTTTCAAACCAGCAACAATGAGCAGTTCTTC,CASSFQTSNNEQFF
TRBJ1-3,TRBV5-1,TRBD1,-,TGCGCCAGCAGCTTGGAACAGGGGGGAAACACCATATATTTT,CASSLEQGGNTIYF
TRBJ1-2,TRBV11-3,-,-,TGTGCCAGCAGCACCCGGGCTACTGTGGGCTACACCTTC,CASSTRATVGYTF
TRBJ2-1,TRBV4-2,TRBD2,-,TGTGCCAGCAGCCAATTAAGTATGCGGGAGTCGGGGGAGCAGTTCTTC,CASSQLSMRESGEQFF
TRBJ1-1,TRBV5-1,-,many,TGCGCCAGCAGCTTGGGTCCAGGTCTGGCCACTGAAGCTTTCTTT,CASSLGPGLATEAFF
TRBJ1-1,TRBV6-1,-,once,TGTGCCAGCAGTTGGGACACTGAGAACACTGAAGCTTTCTTT,CASSWDTENTEAFF
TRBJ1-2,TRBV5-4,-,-,TGTGCCAGCAGCTTGCGGGTGTTCTCCTATGGCTACACCTTC,CASSLRVFSYGYTF
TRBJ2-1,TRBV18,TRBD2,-,TGTGCCAGCTCACAAGGGACTAGCGGATACAATGAGCAGTTCTTC,CASSQGTSGYNEQFF
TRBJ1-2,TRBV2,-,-,TGTGCCAGCGGCAGAGTCAACTATGGCTACACCTTC,CASGRVNYGYTF
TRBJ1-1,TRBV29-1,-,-,TGCAGCGTTGGTGAGACTGAAGCTTTCTTT,CSVGETEAFF
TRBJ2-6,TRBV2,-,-,TGTGCCAGCAGTGAGGCCGTGGACAGCTCATATGACTCTGGGGCCAACGTCCTGACTTTC,CASSEAVDSSYDSGANVLTF
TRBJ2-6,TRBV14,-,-,TGTGCCAGCAGCCAAGAGACCGGCAGGTACTCTGGGGCCAACGTCCTGACTTTC,CASSQETGRYSGANVLTF
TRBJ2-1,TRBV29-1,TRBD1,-,TGCAGCGTTGAAGGACAGGGCGGCAATGAGCAGTTCTTC,CSVEGQGGNEQFF
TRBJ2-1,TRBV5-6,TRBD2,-,TGTGCCAGCAGCTTTGGGGGACTGCGGGGGTACAATGAGCAGTTCTTC,CASSFGGLRGYNEQFF
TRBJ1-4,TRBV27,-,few,TGTGCCAGCAGCGTCTCGGTAACTAATGAAAAACTGTTTTTT,CASSVSVTNEKLFF